These T cell receptor beta chains were read from a single sample in a study of human T cells and chemical hapten exposure. From the RACE reads, TCRdb called clonotypes with MiXCR, one entry per CDR3 protein. The table records around 80,000 distinct CDR3 sequences, 6.5% to 8% of them present only once. Specimen: whole blood, collected in connection with sensitization to the hapten diphenylcyclopropenone (DPC). The source is a woman in her twenties or thirties with alopecia areata. Some clones in this sample may be carry-over from other donors' samples. Each CDR3 is given with its conserved first and last residue. The D gene is left open where the match is weak. The listing skips clone size in some rows; elsewhere it reads once, few, many or a size class.

many	TRBJ1-5	TRBV5-1	TRBD1	TGCGCCAGCCCGGGACAGCAGATCCCCGCTAGCAATCAGCCCCAGCATTTT	CASPGQQIPASNQPQHF
few	TRBJ1-1	TRBV5-1	NA	TGCGCCAGCAGCTTGTCCGTGAACACTGAAGCTTTCTTT	CASSLSVNTEAFF
few	TRBJ1-5	TRBV18	NA	TGTGCCAGCTCACGGTGGGACGGCCGCAATCAGCCCCAGCATTTT	CASSRWDGRNQPQHF
NA	TRBJ1-4	TRBV12-3/TRBV12-4	NA	TGTGCCAGCTCTAGGGCAAATAATGAAAAACTGTTTTTT	CASSRANNEKLFF
few	TRBJ2-2	TRBV7-3	NA	TGTGCCAGCAGCTTACAGGGTAGTACCCCCGGGGAGCTGTTTTTT	CASSLQGSTPGELFF
NA	TRBJ1-1	TRBV7-6	NA	TGTGCCAGCAGCTTAGCGCACACGAACACTGAAGCTTTCTTT	CASSLAHTNTEAFF
many	TRBJ2-7	TRBV30	NA	TGTGCCTGGAGTGGGGGGGCAGGGCCGTACGAGCAGTACTTC	CAWSGGAGPYEQYF
NA	TRBJ1-1	TRBV27	TRBD1	TGTGCCAGCAGACAGACAGGGGGAGTGGGTGAAGCTTTCTTT	CASRQTGGVGEAFF
many	TRBJ2-7	TRBV28	TRBD1	TGTGCCAGCAGTCTTACCGGGACAGCCTCCTACGAGCAGTACTTC	CASSLTGTASYEQYF
many	TRBJ2-1	TRBV6-1	NA	TGTGCCAGCAGTGACAGCCCGGGAAATGAGCAGTTCTTC	CASSDSPGNEQFF
many	TRBJ1-1	TRBV18	NA	TGTGCCAGCTCACCACGTGGCAGGGGTTTGAACACTGAAGCTTTCTTT	CASSPRGRGLNTEAFF
NA	TRBJ1-6	TRBV7-9	NA	TGTGCCAGCAGCCGACAAGCCGGGATCCCCTATAATTCACCCCTCCACTTT	CASSRQAGIPYNSPLHF
many	TRBJ1-2	TRBV18	NA	TGTGCCAGCTCACCACCGCCAGTCAACTATGGCTACACCTTC	CASSPPPVNYGYTF
many	TRBJ1-2	TRBV20-1	TRBD1	TGCAGTGCCCCCGGGACAGGGGGTAGCTATGGCTACACCTTC	CSAPGTGGSYGYTF
many	TRBJ2-3	TRBV10-3	NA	TGTGCCATCAGTACCCGGGAGGGGACAGCAGATACGCAGTATTTT	CAISTREGTADTQYF
many	TRBJ2-3	TRBV6-5	NA	TGTGCCAGCAGTTACAAGGCGGGGAGCACGGGAGATACGCAGTATTTT	CASSYKAGSTGDTQYF
many	TRBJ2-6	TRBV6-2/TRBV6-3	NA	TGTGCCAGCGGTGTACAGATCTCTGGGGCCAACGTCCTGACTTTC	CASGVQISGANVLTF
many	TRBJ2-3	TRBV27	NA	TGTGCCAGCAGTTCGCGGGACAGTACAGTCACAGATACGCAGTATTTT	CASSSRDSTVTDTQYF
many	TRBJ2-4	TRBV9	TRBD1	TGTGCCAGCAGCGTGACCGACAGGGAAAACATTCAGTACTTC	CASSVTDRENIQYF
NA	TRBJ2-5	TRBV12-3/TRBV12-4	NA	TGTGCCAGCAGTTCGCGAAACCTAGGAGGAGAGACCCAGTACTTC	CASSSRNLGGETQYF
many	TRBJ2-3	TRBV29-1	TRBD1	TGCAGCGAGACGACAGGGGGAGTTACAGATACGCAGTATTTT	CSETTGGVTDTQYF
many	TRBJ2-7	TRBV3-1	TRBD1	TGTGCCAGCAGCCCGACAGGGTATTACGAGCAGTACTTC	CASSPTGYYEQYF
many	TRBJ1-1	TRBV29-1	NA	TGCAGCGTTGGAAGGCAGGGGAACACTGAAGCTTTCTTT	CSVGRQGNTEAFF
NA	TRBJ1-6	TRBV2	NA	TGTGCCAGCAGTGAGGGGACACCGCTTAACTCACCCCTCCACTTT	CASSEGTPLNSPLHF
few	TRBJ1-6	TRBV7-8	TRBD1	TGTGCCAGCAGCTCCAGGGGACAGGACTATAATTCACCCCTCCACTTT	CASSSRGQDYNSPLHF
NA	TRBJ2-3	TRBV27	NA	TGTGCCAGCAGTTCAACGAGGGGCCCACGAGATACGCAGTATTTT	CASSSTRGPRDTQYF
many	TRBJ1-1	TRBV29-1	NA	TGCAGCGCTTATACAGGACTGAACACTGAAGCTTTCTTT	CSAYTGLNTEAFF
many	TRBJ1-5	TRBV3-1	NA	TGTGCCAGCAGCCAAGGCGGAAGGGCCGCCGGCGGCCCCCAGCATTTT	CASSQGGRAAGGPQHF
many	TRBJ2-1	TRBV12-3/TRBV12-4	NA	TGTGCCAGCAGCCCCGCAGCAGCTGAGCAGTTCTTC	CASSPAAAEQFF
many	TRBJ1-2	TRBV14	NA	TGTGCCAGCAGCCTTGACCACCCTGGCTATGGCTACACCTTC	CASSLDHPGYGYTF
many	TRBJ1-4	TRBV7-2	TRBD1	TGTGCCAGCAGCTTAGCAGTGGGACAGGGCGGTGAAAAACTGTTTTTT	CASSLAVGQGGEKLFF
many	TRBJ1-1	TRBV18	NA	TGTGCCAGCACAGAAATGACCCACAGGGCTAACACTGAAGCTTTCTTT	CASTEMTHRANTEAFF
many	TRBJ2-3	TRBV6-5	NA	TGTGCCAGCAGTTTCCAGACCACAGATACGCAGTATTTT	CASSFQTTDTQYF
NA	TRBJ2-3	TRBV20-1	TRBD2	TGCAGTGCTAGCGCACTAGCGGGGATCACAGATACGCAGTATTTT	CSASALAGITDTQYF
many	TRBJ2-3	TRBV9	NA	TGTGCCAGCAGCGTAGCTTTGAGGGGGGGATACACAGATACGCAGTATTTT	CASSVALRGGYTDTQYF
many	TRBJ2-2	TRBV5-1	TRBD1	TGCGCCAGCAGCTCCACAGGGGCCAACACCGGGGAGCTGTTTTTT	CASSSTGANTGELFF
NA	TRBJ1-2	TRBV3-1	NA	TGTGCCAGCAGCCGTCAGAGCGGACGGTATGGCTACACCTTC	CASSRQSGRYGYTF
many	TRBJ2-7	TRBV6-5	NA	TGTGCCAGCAGACCCCCTAGGGAGCAGTACTTC	CASRPPREQYF
NA	TRBJ1-1	TRBV19	TRBD1	TGTGCCAGTAGGGGACAGGGGGCGACTGAAGCTTTCTTT	CASRGQGATEAFF
many	TRBJ2-5	TRBV12-3/TRBV12-4	NA	TGTGCCAGCAGTCCCCTAGGGCTGGAAGAGACCCAGTACTTC	CASSPLGLEETQYF
many	TRBJ1-1	TRBV2	NA	TGTGCCAGCACCAGACAGACGTTAGGCACTGAAGCTTTCTTT	CASTRQTLGTEAFF
few	TRBJ1-2	TRBV5-1	TRBD1	TGCGCCAGCAGCCTGGAGGGGACAGGGGGTAGTGGCTACACCTTC	CASSLEGTGGSGYTF
many	TRBJ1-1	TRBV29-1	NA	TGCAGCTCCCAAAAAGATGGGGGCTTTGGCACTGAAGCTTTCTTT	CSSQKDGGFGTEAFF
NA	TRBJ1-5	TRBV2	NA	TGTGCCAGCGTGAGACAGCACAATCAGCCCCAGCATTTT	CASVRQHNQPQHF
NA	TRBJ1-1	TRBV5-4	NA	TGTGCCAGCAGCTTGGTGCAGGGGCCCACTGAAGCTTTCTTT	CASSLVQGPTEAFF
NA	TRBJ1-4	TRBV6-2/TRBV6-3	NA	TGTGCCAGCAGTAACGTGGGCATCGGACTGTTTTTT	CASSNVGIGLFF
many	TRBJ2-1	TRBV11-2	TRBD1	TGTGCCAGCAGCTCTTCGACAGGGGATATCGGCAATGAGCAGTTCTTC	CASSSSTGDIGNEQFF
many	TRBJ2-1	TRBV7-2	TRBD2	TGTGCCAGCAGCCCCCTCCAGCGGGGGGTTAGTGAGCAGTTCTTC	CASSPLQRGVSEQFF